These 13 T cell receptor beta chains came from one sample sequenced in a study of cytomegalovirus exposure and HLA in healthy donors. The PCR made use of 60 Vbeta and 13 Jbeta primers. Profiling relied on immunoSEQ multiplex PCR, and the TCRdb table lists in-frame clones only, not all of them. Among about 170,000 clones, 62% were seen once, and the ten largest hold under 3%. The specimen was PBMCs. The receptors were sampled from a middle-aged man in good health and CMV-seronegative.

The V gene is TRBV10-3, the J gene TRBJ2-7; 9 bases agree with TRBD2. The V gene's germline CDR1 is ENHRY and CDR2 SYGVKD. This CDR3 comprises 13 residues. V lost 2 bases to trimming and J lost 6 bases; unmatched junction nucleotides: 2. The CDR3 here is CAISEASGVEQYF. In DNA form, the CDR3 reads TGTGCCATCAGTGAGGCTAGCGGGGTCGAGCAGTACTTC.

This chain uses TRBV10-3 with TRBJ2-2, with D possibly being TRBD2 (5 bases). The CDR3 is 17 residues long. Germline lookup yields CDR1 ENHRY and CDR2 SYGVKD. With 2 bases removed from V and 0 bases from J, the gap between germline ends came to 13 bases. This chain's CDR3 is CAISEVGVEANTGELFF. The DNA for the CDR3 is TGTGCCATCAGTGAGGTCGGGGTGGAGGCGAACACCGGGGAGCTGTTTTTT.

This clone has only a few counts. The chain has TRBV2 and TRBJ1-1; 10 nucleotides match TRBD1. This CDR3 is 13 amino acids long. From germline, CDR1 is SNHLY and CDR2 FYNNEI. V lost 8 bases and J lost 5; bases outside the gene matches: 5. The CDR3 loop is CASLGQGRTEAFF. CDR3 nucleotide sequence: TGTGCCAGCCTGGGACAGGGGAGAACTGAAGCTTTCTTT.

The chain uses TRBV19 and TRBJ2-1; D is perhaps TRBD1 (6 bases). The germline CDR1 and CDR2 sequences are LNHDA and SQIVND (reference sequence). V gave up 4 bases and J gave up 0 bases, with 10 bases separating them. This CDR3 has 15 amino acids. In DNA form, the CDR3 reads TGTGCCAGTAGTACAGGGGCCCGCTCCTACAATGAGCAGTTCTTC. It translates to CASSTGARSYNEQFF. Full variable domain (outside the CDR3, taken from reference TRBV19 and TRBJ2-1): DGGITQSPKYLFRKEGQNVTLSCEQNLNHDAMYWYRQDPGQGLRLIYYSQIVNDFQKGDIAEGYSVSREKKESFPLTVTSAQKNPTAFYLCASSTGARSYNEQFFGPGTRLTVL.

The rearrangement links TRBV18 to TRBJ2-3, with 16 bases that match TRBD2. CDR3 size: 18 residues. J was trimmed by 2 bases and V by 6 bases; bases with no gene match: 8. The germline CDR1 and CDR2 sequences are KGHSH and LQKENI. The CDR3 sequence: CASSPPGLAGGVTDTQYF. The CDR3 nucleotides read TGTGCCAGCTCCCCCCCGGGACTAGCGGGAGGGGTCACAGATACGCAGTATTTT.

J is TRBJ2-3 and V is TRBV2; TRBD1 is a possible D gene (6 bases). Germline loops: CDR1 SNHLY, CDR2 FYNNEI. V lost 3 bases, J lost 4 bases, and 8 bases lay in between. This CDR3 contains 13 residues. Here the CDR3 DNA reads TGTGCCAGCAGTGATCCAGGGGCAGATACGCAGTATTTT. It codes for CASSDPGADTQYF. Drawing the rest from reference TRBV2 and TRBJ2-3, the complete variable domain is EPEVTQTPSHQVTQMGQEVILRCVPISNHLYFYWYRQILGQKVEFLVSFYNNEISEKSEIFDDQFSVERPDGSNFTLKIRSTKLEDSAMYFCASSDPGADTQYFGPGTRLTVL.

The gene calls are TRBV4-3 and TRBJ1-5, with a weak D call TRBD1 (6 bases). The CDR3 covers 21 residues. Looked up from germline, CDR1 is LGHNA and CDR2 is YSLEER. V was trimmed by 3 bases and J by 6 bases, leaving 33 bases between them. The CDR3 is CASSHNPLRTDCYPGGQPQHF. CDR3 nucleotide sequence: TGCGCCAGCAGCCACAATCCGCTGCGGACAGATTGTTACCCTGGGGGTCAGCCCCAGCATTTT.

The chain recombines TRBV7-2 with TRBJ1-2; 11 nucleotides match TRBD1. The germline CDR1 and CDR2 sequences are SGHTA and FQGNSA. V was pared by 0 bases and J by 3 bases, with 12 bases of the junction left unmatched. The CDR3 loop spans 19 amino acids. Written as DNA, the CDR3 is TGTGCCAGCAGCTTAGCTGCCCAGGACAGGGGGCGCGCCGACTATGGCTACACCTTC. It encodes CASSLAAQDRGRADYGYTF. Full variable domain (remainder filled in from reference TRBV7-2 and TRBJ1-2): GAGVSQSPSNKVTEKGKDVELRCDPISGHTALYWYRQSLGQGLEFLIYFQGNSAPDKSGLPSDRFSAERTGGSVSTLTIQRTQQEDSAVYLCASSLAAQDRGRADYGYTFGSGTRLTVV.

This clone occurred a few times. The CDR3 spells CASSLAARTGHREKLFF. DNA for the CDR3: TGTGCCAGCAGCTTAGCAGCCCGGACAGGCCACCGTGAAAAACTGTTTTTT. The rearrangement links TRBV7-6 to TRBJ1-4; TRBD1 aligns across 7 bases. This CDR3 comprises 17 residues. The ends lost 0 bases at V and 7 bases at J; junction bases unmatched: 11. CDR1 and CDR2 (germline): SGHVS, FNYEAQ.

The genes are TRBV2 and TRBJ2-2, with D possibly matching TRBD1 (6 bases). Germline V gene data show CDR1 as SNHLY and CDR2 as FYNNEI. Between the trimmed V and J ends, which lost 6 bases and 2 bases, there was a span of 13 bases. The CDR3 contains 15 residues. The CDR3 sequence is CASRRQEFNTGELFF. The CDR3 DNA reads TGTGCCAGCAGGAGACAGGAGTTTAACACCGGGGAGCTGTTTTTT.

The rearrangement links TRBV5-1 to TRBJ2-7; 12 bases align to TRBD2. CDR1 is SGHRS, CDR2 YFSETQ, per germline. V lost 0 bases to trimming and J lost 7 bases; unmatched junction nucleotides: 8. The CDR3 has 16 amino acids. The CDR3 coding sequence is TGCGCCAGCAGCTTGGTTCTAGCGGGAGGGCCGGGGGAGCAGTACTTC. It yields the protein CASSLVLAGGPGEQYF.

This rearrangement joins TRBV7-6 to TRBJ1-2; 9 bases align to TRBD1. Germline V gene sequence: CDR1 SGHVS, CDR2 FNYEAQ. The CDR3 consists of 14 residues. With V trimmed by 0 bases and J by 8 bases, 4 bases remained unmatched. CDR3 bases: TGTGCCAGCAGCTTAGCGGGACAGGGTGGCGGCTACACCTTC. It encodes CASSLAGQGGGYTF.

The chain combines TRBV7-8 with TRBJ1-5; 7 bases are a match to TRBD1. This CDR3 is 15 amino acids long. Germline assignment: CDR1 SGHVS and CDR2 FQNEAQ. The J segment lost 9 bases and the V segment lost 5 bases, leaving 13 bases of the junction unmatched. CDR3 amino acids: CASSPGGASGGPQHF. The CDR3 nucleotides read TGTGCCAGCAGCCCGGGGGGGGCCTCAGGGGGGCCCCAGCATTTT.